This T cell receptor (beta chain) was obtained from a study of beta chain features in type 1 diabetes. Study-level points and caveats: More deletions and fewer insertions at VDJ junctions were found in patients with type 1 diabetes. There was no resolution here of whether HLA type influences TCRB rearrangement. Type 1 diabetes patients had TCRB CDR3s that were shorter (moderately but significantly so) in all four CD4+ subsets.

This clone has only a few counts. Its target is not known. cDNA synthesis used the whole RNA isolate, giving expressed TCRB sequences. Sequencing was performed with immunoSEQ multiplex PCR; in TCRdb, only in-frame clones are kept and a portion is missing. The sample lists hundreds of thousands of clones, about 14% occurring once. Sorting of CD4+ naive, central memory, regulatory and stem cell-like memory cells was performed via CD45RO/CCR7/CD25/CD127/CD95/CD27. The sample was naive CD4+ T cells from blood. This receptor was identified in a man between 18 and 35 years old in good health.

CDR3 residues: CASSRNGRGANTGELFF. CDR3 in DNA: TGTGCCAGCAGCCGCAACGGCAGGGGGGCGAACACCGGGGAGCTGTTTTTT. The chain links TRBV4-2 to TRBJ2-2; possibly TRBD1 for D (7 bases). Trimming left V 4 bases short and J 0 bases short, with 15 bases between. Germline V gene sequence: CDR1 LGHNA, CDR2 YNFKEQ. This CDR3 region has 17 residues.